Below, 26 T cell receptor beta chains from the same sample are listed, as sequenced in a study of post-analysis software for immune sequencing data. cDNA libraries of TCR beta carried unique molecular identifiers. MiXCR, applied by TCRdb to the PCR reads, yields one record per CDR3 protein. The sample comprises approximately 730,000 distinct CDR3 sequences, 30% of which are singletons, and around 0.56% rests with the top ten. Findings of the study overall: A handful of TRBV segments occurring more often in patients than controls included TRBV5-6, TRBV5-1 and TRBV20-1.

These receptors' targets are unknown. The sample comprised blood. All receptors derive from a girl aged 5-17 years with multiple sclerosis.

This clonotype was counted a few times. This chain uses TRBV11-2 with TRBJ2-5; 7 bases fit TRBD1. The CDR3 is 15 amino acids. With 3 bases clipped from V and 4 bases from J, the junction kept 8 bases outside the gene matches. Germline-derived CDR1 and CDR2 are SGHAT and FQNNGV. The chain's CDR3 is CASSLSTGAGETQYF. CDR3 coding DNA: TGTGCCAGCAGCTTGTCAACAGGGGCCGGAGAGACCCAGTACTTC.

A note on this clonotype: One base away lies a much larger clone, so this may be a sequencing read error. The rearrangement uses TRBV7-2 and TRBJ2-5; 13 bases agree with TRBD2. Germline CDR1 is SGHTA and CDR2 is FQGNSA. The CDR3 spans 15 residues. CDR3 in DNA: TGTGCCAGCAGCTTAGAAGGACTAGCGGGAGAGGCCCAGTACTTC. Its translation is CASSLEGLAGEAQYF.

A few counts support this clonotype. This chain connects TRBV21-1 to TRBJ1-4; TRBD1 reflects the table's D call only, with no check against the DNA. TRBV21-1 constitutes a pseudogene. The CDR3 is made up of 15 amino acids. This CDR3 is CASTPNGQGDEKLFF. DNA for the CDR3: TGTGCCAGCACCCCAAATGGACAGGGTGATGAAAAACTGTTTTTT.

The J gene is TRBJ2-5, the V gene TRBV24-1; 8 bases fit TRBD2. CDR1 and CDR2 from the germline V gene are KGHDR and SFDVKD. The CDR3 runs to 16 residues. Trimming cost V 9 bases and J 4 bases; bases outside gene matches: 15. In DNA form, the CDR3 reads TGTGCCACCCAACCCCGGGGGGGGTACGAGAGAGAGACCCAGTACTTC. This encodes CATQPRGGYERETQYF.

A note on this clonotype: A much bigger clone sits one base away, suggesting this may be a read error. V gene TRBV12-3 or TRBV12-4 combines with J gene TRBJ2-5; D may be TRBD1 (5 bases). The length of the CDR3 is 15 residues. The V end was cut by 6 bases, the J end by 11 bases, with 25 bases between. The CDR3 loop reads CASRTDNRLGNEQYF. CDR3 bases: TGTGCCAGCAGGACGGACAACCGGCTTGGGAATGAGCAGTACTTC.

The rearrangement uses TRBV28 and TRBJ2-7; possible D gene TRBD2, 6 bases. The CDR3 is 15 residues long. V was trimmed by 8 bases and J by 0 bases, leaving 17 bases between them. Germline V lookup: CDR1 MDHEN, CDR2 SYDVKM. CDR3 loop: CASAGNFRSSYEQYF. In nucleotides, the CDR3 is TGTGCCAGCGCGGGGAATTTTAGGAGCTCCTACGAGCAGTACTTC.

Details on this clonotype: The junction does not match germline at one end; this may be a read error. The chain combines TRBV2 with TRBJ1-5; D is unresolved. The CDR3 extends over 14 amino acids. Per the germline V gene, CDR1 is SNHLY and CDR2 is FYNNEI. CDR3 sequence: CVSSLGFSNQPQHF. In DNA, the CDR3 is TGTGTCAGCAGTTTAGGATTTAGCAATCAGCCCCAGCATTTT.

This clonotype has a handful of counts. The chain employs TRBV5-1 and TRBJ1-2; D is possibly TRBD1 (6 bases). This CDR3 is 14 amino acids long. From germline, CDR1 is SGHRS and CDR2 YFSETQ. V lost 4 bases, J lost 3 bases, and 13 bases lay in between. The chain's CDR3 is CASSEGTIDYGYTF. The CDR3 bases are TGCGCCAGCAGCGAAGGGACAATCGACTATGGCTACACCTTC.

The chain joins TRBV20-1 to TRBJ2-7; the D is unclear. The germline V and J ends were trimmed by 5 bases and 3 bases, with 17 bases remaining between them. The germline gives CDR1 DFQATT, CDR2 SNEGSKA (reference sequence). CDR3 length: 14 amino acids. CDR3 bases: TGCAGTGCTCCTCCGGTACAGAGATTCTACGAGCAGTACTTC. This sequence encodes CSAPPVQRFYEQYF.

In its sample, this clonotype was seen a few times. This chain uses TRBV7-2 with TRBJ2-1, with D unclear. The V gene's germline CDR1 is SGHTA and CDR2 FQGNSA. The CDR3 extends over 14 amino acids. The V and J ends lost 1 base and 6 bases respectively, with 10 bases between them. The CDR3 DNA sequence: TGTGCCAGCAGCTTAGTCAGCAGGTTCAATGAGCAGTTCTTC. It specifies CASSLVSRFNEQFF.

CDR3 residues: CASSMTHNEQFF. The CDR3 nucleotides are TGTGCCAGCAGCATGACCCACAATGAGCAGTTCTTC. This sequence joins TRBV7-2 and TRBJ2-1; D is undetermined. The CDR3 length is 12 residues. The V end was cut by 5 bases, the J end by 5 bases, with 7 bases between. Germline assignment: CDR1 SGHTA and CDR2 FQGNSA.

In its sample, this clonotype was seen many times. The V gene is TRBV28, the J gene TRBJ2-1; 9 bases align to TRBD2. J gave up 3 bases and V 2 bases, and 5 bases lay outside the gene matches. Germline CDR1 is MDHEN and CDR2 is SYDVKM. The CDR3 contains 16 residues. The CDR3 spells CASSLIGTSFYNEQFF. CDR3 DNA: TGTGCCAGCAGTTTAATTGGGACTAGCTTCTACAATGAGCAGTTCTTC.

This clonotype was counted a few times. J is TRBJ2-4 and V is TRBV7-2, with 9 bases lining up with TRBD2. CDR1 and CDR2 (germline): SGHTA, FQGNSA. Unmatched junction bases numbered 4, after V lost 1 base and J lost 6 bases. The CDR3 contains 15 residues. CDR3 sequence: CASSLELAGGNIQYF. DNA for the CDR3: TGTGCCAGCAGCTTAGAACTAGCGGGTGGAAACATTCAGTACTTC.

The chain employs TRBV5-1 and TRBJ2-3, with D maybe TRBD1 (5 bases). Between the trimmed V and J ends, which lost 3 bases and 4 bases, there was a span of 12 bases. The CDR3 is made up of 14 amino acids. The germline CDR1 and CDR2 sequences are SGHRS and YFSETQ. CDR3 protein: CASSSTRVPDTQYF. The DNA of the CDR3 is TGCGCCAGCAGCTCGACCAGGGTGCCAGATACGCAGTATTTT.

The J gene is TRBJ2-3, the V gene TRBV20-1, with D maybe TRBD2 (6 bases). The CDR3 runs 15 residues. Germline-derived CDR1 and CDR2 are DFQATT and SNEGSKA (reference sequence). Trimming took 3 bases from V and 3 from J, leaving 16 bases between them. The CDR3 coding sequence is TGCAGTGCTAGGGGGGGACTCCTGGGGACAGATACGCAGTATTTT. This sequence encodes CSARGGLLGTDTQYF.

The chain links TRBV4-1 to TRBJ2-7; D is unclear. Germline V gives CDR1 MGHRA, CDR2 YSYEKL. This CDR3 has 15 residues. The V gene lost 0 bases and the J gene lost 3 bases, with 12 bases spanning the gap. Here the CDR3 DNA reads TGCGCCAGCAGCCAAGAGTCTGGGTCCCTCTACGAGCAGTACTTC. Amino acid sequence: CASSQESGSLYEQYF.

This clonotype has only a few counts. The chain uses TRBV6-1 and TRBJ2-1; 9 bases are a match to TRBD1. CDR3 size: 16 residues. The ends lost 6 bases at V and 6 bases at J; junction bases unmatched: 12. CDR1 and CDR2 from the germline V gene are MNHNS and SASEGT. DNA for the CDR3: TGTGCCAGCAGCAAAAGCGGGACAGGGTTAACCAATGAGCAGTTCTTC. This codes for CASSKSGTGLTNEQFF.

This clonotype was detected a few times. This chain joins TRBV20-1 and TRBJ2-3, with 11 nucleotides matching TRBD2. The CDR3 is 16 residues long. The junction had 12 bases not matched to a gene; V was cut back by 5 bases and J by 5 bases. CDR1 and CDR2 (germline): DFQATT, SNEGSKA (reference sequence). The CDR3 DNA reads as TGCAGTGCTTCGCGATTAGCGGGAGGGCCCCAAGATACGCAGTATTTT. As protein: CSASRLAGGPQDTQYF.

J is TRBJ2-1 and V is TRBV7-8, with D possibly being TRBD1 or TRBD2 (5 bases each). Germline values: CDR1 SGHVS, CDR2 FQNEAQ. The CDR3 contains 15 residues. Trimming shortened V by 5 bases and J by 3 bases, and 14 bases separated the two germline ends. DNA for the CDR3: TGTGCCAGCAGCCCCGCCCGGGGCAGCTACAATGAGCAGTTCTTC. Translating it yields CASSPARGSYNEQFF.

This clonotype was seen many times. The V call is TRBV4-3, the J call TRBJ2-7, with D unclear. CDR1 is LGHNA and CDR2 is YSLEER in the germline V gene. The CDR3 spans 14 residues. V lost 0 bases and J 2 bases, leaving 8 bases between the germline ends. The CDR3 DNA reads as TGCGCCAGCAGCCAAGATTGGGCCACCTACGAGCAGTACTTC. Its translation: CASSQDWATYEQYF.

The chain recombines TRBV18 with TRBJ2-1; no definite D call. CDR3 length: 14 amino acids. CDR1 is KGHSH, CDR2 LQKENI, per germline. V was cut by 3 bases and J by 6 bases, with 12 bases left in between. The DNA for the CDR3 is TGTGCCAGCTCACCCGCAGGTATGCGCAATGAGCAGTTCTTC. Translating it yields CASSPAGMRNEQFF.

This chain links TRBV11-2 with TRBJ2-5, with D possibly being TRBD1 or TRBD2 (5 bases each). CDR1 is SGHAT and CDR2 is FQNNGV in the germline V gene. The CDR3 covers 14 residues. V was clipped by 5 bases and J by 11 bases, with 21 bases between them. The CDR3 nucleotides are TGTGCCAGCAGCGACTATCGACAGTACAATGAGCAGTACTTC. Its protein product is CASSDYRQYNEQYF.

The chain carries TRBV5-1 and TRBJ2-5, with TRBD1 identical over 8 bases. Germline CDR1 reads SGHRS; CDR2 reads YFSETQ. With V trimmed by 5 bases and J by 1 base, 7 bases remained unmatched. The CDR3 runs to 15 residues. The CDR3 reads CASRGDRSSQETQYF. CDR3 in DNA: TGCGCCAGCAGGGGGGACAGGTCTTCCCAAGAGACCCAGTACTTC.

The chain has TRBV11-2 and TRBJ2-1; 8 bases are shared with TRBD2. There are 16 residues in the CDR3. CDR1 is SGHAT and CDR2 is FQNNGV in the germline V gene. Trimming cost V 5 bases and J 7 bases; bases outside gene matches: 13. CDR3 DNA sequence: TGTGCCAGCAGCCCACACCGGACTAGCATTTCGAATGAGCAGTTCTTC. Its translation: CASSPHRTSISNEQFF.

Many counts were recorded for this clonotype. This chain connects TRBV29-1 to TRBJ2-1; D not certain. Germline CDR1 is SQVTM and CDR2 is ANQGSEA. The V end lost 1 base, the J end lost 5 bases, and 9 bases lay between the germline ends. The CDR3 is 13 amino acids. CDR3 DNA: TGCAGCGTTGAAGGGGGAATCAACAATGAGCAGTTCTTC. Translating gives CSVEGGINNEQFF.

This clonotype showed up just a few times. V gene TRBV29-1 combines with J gene TRBJ1-5, with D perhaps matching TRBD1 (5 bases). Trimming took 6 bases from V and 6 from J, leaving 15 bases between them. The CDR3 length is 13 residues. Germline CDR1 is SQVTM and CDR2 is ANQGSEA. The CDR3 DNA follows: TGCAGCGTAGGTTGGGGCTCGGGTCAGCCCCAGCATTTT. Amino acid sequence: CSVGWGSGQPQHF.